The 13 T cell receptor beta chains below were found in one sample sequenced in a study of memory CD8 T cells in hepatitis C reinfection. Sequencing was performed with immunoSEQ multiplex PCR; in TCRdb, only in-frame clones are kept and a portion is missing. The sample contains some 40,000 clones, 88% of which appear only once. Time point given: peak reinfection, 3 to 8 weeks after reinfection detection. No in vitro expansion preceded TCR sequencing of the sorted cells. The sequenced material came from naive CD8+ T cells sorted from blood. The origin of the receptors is a man between 18 and 29 years old with hepatitis C virus infection.

This clone was seen only once. This chain joins TRBV15 and TRBJ1-1; TRBD1 aligns across 9 bases. Germline V gene data show CDR1 as LNHNV and CDR2 as YYDKDF (reference sequence). Losses at the gene ends were 2 bases for V and 0 bases for J; bases not matched to a gene: 7. The CDR3 contains 17 residues. CDR3 DNA: TGTGCCACCAGCAGACCTACAGGGGGCCCTATGAACACTGAAGCTTTCTTT. Its protein product is CATSRPTGGPMNTEAFF.

J is TRBJ1-1 and V is TRBV28; 8 bases are a match to TRBD1. This CDR3 has 17 amino acids. Germline CDR1 is MDHEN and CDR2 is SYDVKM. J was trimmed by 0 bases and V by 5 bases; bases with no gene match: 11. CDR3 sequence (DNA): TGTGCCAGCAGTCTCCCCGGACAGGGCATCATGAACACTGAAGCTTTCTTT. As protein: CASSLPGQGIMNTEAFF.

This clone was seen just once. V is TRBV14 and J is TRBJ1-1; 9 nucleotides agree with TRBD1. Trimming at V came to 4 bases and at J to 4 bases, leaving 13 bases not matched to a gene. This CDR3 spans 17 amino acids. Per the germline V gene, CDR1 is SGHDN and CDR2 is FVKESK. The CDR3 is CASSRSGQGYLGTEAFF. CDR3 nucleotides: TGTGCCAGCAGCCGGTCGGGACAGGGATATCTGGGCACTGAAGCTTTCTTT.

This clone appeared a single time. The chain employs TRBV5-1 and TRBJ2-7; 7 nucleotides agree with TRBD2. Germline CDR1 and CDR2: SGHRS and YFSETQ. The length of the CDR3 is 14 residues. Trimming cost V 4 bases and J 5 bases; bases outside gene matches: 9. CDR3 region: CASSPWEGVDEQYF. Written as DNA, the CDR3 is TGCGCCAGCAGCCCCTGGGAGGGTGTCGACGAGCAGTACTTC.

This chain links TRBV6-1 with TRBJ1-5; D remains ambiguous. Trimming stripped 2 bases from V and 2 bases from J, with 16 bases between. The CDR3 totals 17 residues. From germline, CDR1 is MNHNS and CDR2 SASEGT. The CDR3 protein is CASSELPGSGGNQPQHF. In DNA form, the CDR3 reads TGTGCCAGCAGTGAACTGCCTGGGTCGGGAGGCAATCAGCCCCAGCATTTT.

The gene calls are TRBV11-2 and TRBJ2-1, with TRBD2 matching 8 bases. CDR3 length: 15 residues. The V gene's germline CDR1 is SGHAT and CDR2 FQNNGV. The trim removed 5 bases at V and 10 bases at J, leaving 13 bases unmatched. CDR3 region: CASSPPRSGVGEQFF. CDR3 nucleotides: TGTGCCAGCAGCCCCCCCCGTAGCGGGGTTGGAGAGCAGTTCTTC.

V gene TRBV25-1 combines with J gene TRBJ1-1; 7 bases are shared with TRBD1. The trim removed 6 bases at V and 5 bases at J, leaving 6 bases unmatched. Germline CDR1 MGHDK, CDR2 SYGVNS. The CDR3 has 13 residues. This chain's CDR3 is CASREGARTEAFF. CDR3 bases: TGTGCCAGCAGGGAGGGGGCGCGTACTGAAGCTTTCTTT.

The V call is TRBV29-1, the J call TRBJ2-1, with 9 bases lining up with TRBD2. With 7 bases clipped from V and 3 bases from J, the junction kept 4 bases outside the gene matches. The CDR3 is 13 residues long. Germline CDR1 SQVTM, CDR2 ANQGSEA. The CDR3 reads CSGGLASYNEQFF. CDR3 nucleotides: TGCAGCGGTGGACTAGCGAGCTACAATGAGCAGTTCTTC.

The chain is built from TRBV6-6 and TRBJ2-2; 13 bases are a match to TRBD2. Per the germline V gene, CDR1 is MNHNY and CDR2 is SVGAGI (reference sequence). With 5 bases clipped from V and 5 bases from J, the junction kept 5 bases outside the gene matches. The CDR3 totals 16 residues. CDR3: CASSKILAGGTGELFF. The CDR3 nucleotides read TGTGCCAGCAGTAAGATACTAGCGGGAGGGACCGGGGAGCTGTTTTTT.

J is TRBJ2-3 and V is TRBV5-6, with a possible D match to TRBD1 (7 bases). V was trimmed by 4 bases and J by 4 bases, leaving 13 bases between them. This CDR3 has 14 amino acids. Germline CDR1 is SGHDT and CDR2 is YYEEEE. In nucleotides, the CDR3 is TGTGCCAGCAGCGAGGACAGGAGGGCAGATACGCAGTATTTT. Translation: CASSEDRRADTQYF.

This sequence joins TRBV11-2 and TRBJ1-1, with 7 nucleotides matching TRBD1. The ends lost 3 bases at V and 0 bases at J; junction bases unmatched: 1. The CDR3 has 14 amino acids. The germline V gene has CDR1 SGHAT and CDR2 FQNNGV. The CDR3 spells CASSFTGVNTEAFF. CDR3 in DNA: TGTGCCAGCAGCTTCACAGGGGTGAACACTGAAGCTTTCTTT.

V gene TRBV27 combines with J gene TRBJ2-7; D is uncertain. Germline loops: CDR1 MNHEY, CDR2 SMNVEV (reference sequence). Trimming stripped 4 bases from V and 1 base from J, with 11 bases between. This CDR3 region has 14 residues. The CDR3 region has the DNA TGTGCCAGCAGTTCGTATAAGGAGTCCTACGAGCAGTACTTC. This encodes CASSSYKESYEQYF.

The J gene is TRBJ2-1, the V gene TRBV2, with 7 bases fitting TRBD2. This CDR3 is built from 16 residues. V shed 3 bases, J shed 3 bases, and the junction held 8 bases outside the gene matches. CDR1 and CDR2 (germline): SNHLY, FYNNEI. CDR3 region: CASSEVASGLYNEQFF. CDR3 in DNA: TGTGCCAGCAGTGAGGTAGCTAGCGGACTCTACAATGAGCAGTTCTTC.